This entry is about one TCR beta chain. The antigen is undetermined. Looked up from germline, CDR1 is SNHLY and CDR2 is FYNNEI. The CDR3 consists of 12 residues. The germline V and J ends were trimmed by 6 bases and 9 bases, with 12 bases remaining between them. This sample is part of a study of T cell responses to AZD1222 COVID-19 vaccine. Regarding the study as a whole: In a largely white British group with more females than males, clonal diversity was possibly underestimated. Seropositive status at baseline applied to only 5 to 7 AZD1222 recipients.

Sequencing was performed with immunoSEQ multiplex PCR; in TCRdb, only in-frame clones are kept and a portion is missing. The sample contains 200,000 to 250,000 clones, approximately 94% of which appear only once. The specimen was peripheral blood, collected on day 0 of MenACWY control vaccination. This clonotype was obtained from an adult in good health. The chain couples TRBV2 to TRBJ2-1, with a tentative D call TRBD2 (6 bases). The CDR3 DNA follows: TGTGCCAGCAGGTTGACTAGTCCTGAGCAGTTCTTC. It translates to CASRLTSPEQFF.